A single sample is the source of the 6 T cell receptor beta chains below, sequenced in a study of cytomegalovirus exposure and HLA in healthy donors. Use of 60 Vbeta and 13 Jbeta primers characterized the PCR. Method: immunoSEQ multiplex PCR; TCRdb's copy keeps in-frame clones and lacks some. The sample carries roughly 180,000 clones, approximately 83% recorded once. Specimen: PBMCs. These receptors were taken from a boy aged 2 to 9 in good health and CMV-seronegative.

The CDR3 here is CASSSLPRYEQYF. CDR3 DNA: TGTGCCAGCAGTTCCCTCCCTAGGTACGAGCAGTACTTC. The J gene is TRBJ2-5, the V gene TRBV6-5, with no clear D. Near its end, the DNA agrees better with TRBJ2-7, so the J call may be wrong. The CDR3 sequence is 13 residues long. Germline loops: CDR1 MNHEY, CDR2 SVGAGI.

The chain recombines TRBV19 with TRBJ1-2, with 8 nucleotides matching TRBD1. CDR3 length: 16 residues. Germline V gene lookup returns CDR1 LNHDA and CDR2 SQIVND (reference sequence). The trim removed 6 bases at V and 2 bases at J, leaving 11 bases unmatched. DNA for the CDR3: TGTGCCAGTAGCCAAAGGCAGGGGGCAGGAAACTATGGCTACACCTTC. Translation: CASSQRQGAGNYGYTF.

The rearrangement links TRBV13 to TRBJ2-7; D might be TRBD2 (5 bases). The CDR3 consists of 16 residues. Germline CDR1 reads PRHDT; CDR2 reads FYEKMQ (reference sequence). V lost 4 bases to trimming and J lost 2 bases, with 18 bases between them. For the CDR3, the DNA is TGTGCCAGCAGCTCGCAGGAGGAAGGCAATCCCTACGAGCAGTACTTC. This gives the protein CASSSQEEGNPYEQYF. Together with reference TRBV13 and TRBJ2-7, the CDR3 gives the full variable domain: AAGVIQSPRHLIKEKRETATLKCYPIPRHDTVYWYQQGPGQDPQFLISFYEKMQSDKGSIPDRFSAQQFSDYHSELNMSSLELGDSALYFCASSSQEEGNPYEQYFGPGTRLTVT.

V is TRBV5-8 and J is TRBJ2-1, with D hard to call. CDR1 is SGHTS, CDR2 YDEGEE, per germline. The ends were cut back, 0 bases at V and 5 bases at J, with 15 bases in the middle. The length of the CDR3 is 16 residues. The chain's CDR3 is CASSLGIVGSHNEQFF. The CDR3 nucleotides are TGTGCCAGCAGCTTGGGGATAGTCGGGTCCCACAATGAGCAGTTCTTC. The full variable domain, with the rest looked up from reference TRBV5-8 and TRBJ2-1, is EAGVTQSPTHLIKTRGQQATLRCSPISGHTSVYWYQQALGLGLQFLLWYDEGEERNRGNFPPRFSGRQFPNYSSELNVNALELEDSALYLCASSLGIVGSHNEQFFGPGTRLTVL.

On this clone itself: Different DNA sequences within this sample yield the same CDR3. This rearrangement joins TRBV7-2 to TRBJ1-1, with TRBD1 as a possible D gene (6 bases). V dropped 1 base and J dropped 4 bases, with 7 bases sitting between them. This CDR3 comprises 13 residues. CDR1 is SGHTA and CDR2 is FQGNSA in the germline V gene. DNA for the CDR3: TGTGCCAGCAGCTTAGAACAGGGCACTGAAGCTTTCTTT. Its protein is CASSLEQGTEAFF.

This rearrangement joins TRBV4-3 to TRBJ1-2, with a weak D call TRBD1 (6 bases). Deletions cut 2 bases from V and 5 bases from J, with 12 bases between. Germline values: CDR1 LGHNA, CDR2 YSLEER. The CDR3 totals 14 residues. The DNA for the CDR3 is TGCGCCAGCAGCCAACAAAACCAGGGGTATGGCTACACCTTC. It translates to CASSQQNQGYGYTF.